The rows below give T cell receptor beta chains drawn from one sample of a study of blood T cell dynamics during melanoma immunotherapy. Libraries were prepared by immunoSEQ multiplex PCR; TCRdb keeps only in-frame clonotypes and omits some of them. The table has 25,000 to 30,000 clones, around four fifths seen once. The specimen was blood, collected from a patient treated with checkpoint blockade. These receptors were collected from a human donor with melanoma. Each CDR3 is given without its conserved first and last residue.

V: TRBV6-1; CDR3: ASSEAGGQN
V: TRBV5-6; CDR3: ASSELVAETQY
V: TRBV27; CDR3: ASSKPGQGPYEQY
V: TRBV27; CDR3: ASSPSTGYQPQH
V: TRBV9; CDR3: ASRGRTSHGRDEAF
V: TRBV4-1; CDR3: ASSPGSGTDTQY
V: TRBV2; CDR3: ASSETDTQY
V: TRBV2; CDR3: ASSVGPPGTGELF
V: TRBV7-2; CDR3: ASSLGAGLGNQPQH
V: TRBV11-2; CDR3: ASSLTWGQKNTEAF
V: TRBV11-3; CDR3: ASSPGQGAPTEAF
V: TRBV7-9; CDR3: ASSNTGTDYNEQF
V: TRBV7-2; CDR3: ASSLLTSGSDEQF
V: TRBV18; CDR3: ASSPPGSGGRSGANVLT
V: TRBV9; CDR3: ASSADSSVLT
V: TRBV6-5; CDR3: ASSYSPVSSPLH
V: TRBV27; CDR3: ASQGIGPLH
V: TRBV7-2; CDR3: ASSLLDDNEKLF
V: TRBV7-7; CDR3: ASSLKDSNTDTQY
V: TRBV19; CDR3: ASSIADNLRIQY
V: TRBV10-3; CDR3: AISESTPQGLGGDTQY
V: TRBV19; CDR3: APKGARQPQH
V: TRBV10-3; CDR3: AISSGMDGTYEQY
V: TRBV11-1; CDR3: ASSGRTSGRFNEQY
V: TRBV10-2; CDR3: ASRGRGHEQY
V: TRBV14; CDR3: ASRDRGYNEQF
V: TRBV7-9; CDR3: ASSPSRGGYQETQY
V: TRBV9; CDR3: ASSVSSAQPYEQY
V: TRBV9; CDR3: ASSVGRISYEQY
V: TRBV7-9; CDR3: ASSFGLAGSNEQY
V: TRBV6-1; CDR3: ASTRGEGRGYT
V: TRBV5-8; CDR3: ASSLAGSGNYEQY
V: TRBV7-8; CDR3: ASSLVGKAF
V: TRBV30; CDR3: AWSSPPGYGYT
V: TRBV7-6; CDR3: ASSEVPGLAGDLAKNIQY
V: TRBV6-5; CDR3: ASSYSRATEAF
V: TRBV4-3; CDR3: ASSQDRGNSPLH
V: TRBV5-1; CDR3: ASSFGTVRNEQF
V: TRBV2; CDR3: ASRADGGTLSGANVLT
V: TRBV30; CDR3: AWSEVGVEQY
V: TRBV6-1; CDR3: ASSDTLAGGFDEQF
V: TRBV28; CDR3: ASSLPPGYGYT
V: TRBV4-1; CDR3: ASSQGPPNTEAF
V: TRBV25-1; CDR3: ARLLDTPTTYEQY
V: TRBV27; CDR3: ASSLGPPLGADTQY
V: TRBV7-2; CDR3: ASSLRGAGSSTDTQY
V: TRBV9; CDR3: ASSASLLGNTIY
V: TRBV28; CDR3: ATNRGSDTQY
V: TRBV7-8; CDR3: ASRRMGGQLSSGNTIY
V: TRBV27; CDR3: ASRFFGTGGVGTEAF
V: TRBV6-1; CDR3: ASSDIVRGGNEQF
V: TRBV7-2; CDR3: ASIFDRGDTEAF
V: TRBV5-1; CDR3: ASSLGSGEQF